A single sample is the source of the 16 T cell receptor beta chains below, sequenced in a study of T cell repertoires in aging, cancer and after chemotherapy. TRB rearrangements spanning V, D and J were amplified using mixed TRB-A/B primers. TCRdb itself ran the multiplex PCR reads through MiXCR, one entry per CDR3 protein. The repertoire consists of around 15,000 distinct CDR3 sequences, with 50% occurring once and the leading ten covering over 9.5%. TCR beta rearrangements were amplified from peripheral blood genomic DNA. What was sequenced was blood. Receptors were obtained from a human donor in good health.

The V call is TRBV27, the J call TRBJ2-3, with D possibly being TRBD2 (6 bases). Germline-derived CDR1 and CDR2 are MNHEY and SMNVEV (reference sequence). V lost 5 bases to trimming and J lost 3 bases, with 24 bases between them. The length of the CDR3 is 18 residues. In DNA form, the CDR3 reads TGTGCCAGCAGTCTACGGTGGGACTCTTATAGGGGTACAGATACGCAGTATTTT. This gives the protein CASSLRWDSYRGTDTQYF.

This sequence joins TRBV5-4 and TRBJ2-2, with D unresolved. This CDR3 spans 14 amino acids. Germline CDR1 reads SGHNT; CDR2 reads YYREEE (reference sequence). Trimming removed 4 bases from V and 3 bases from J, with 10 bases in between. CDR3 loop: CASSPQAYTGELFF. The CDR3 nucleotides read TGTGCCAGCAGCCCGCAGGCATACACCGGGGAGCTGTTTTTT.

Only a few counts were recorded for this clonotype. The rearrangement links TRBV13 to TRBJ2-7, with D tentatively TRBD1 (6 bases). The V gene's germline CDR1 is PRHDT and CDR2 FYEKMQ (reference sequence). Trimming removed 5 bases at V and 4 bases at J, with 9 bases between. The length of the CDR3 is 12 residues. CDR3 in amino acids: CASSPRGYEQYF. CDR3 nucleotide sequence: TGTGCCAGCAGCCCTAGGGGGTACGAGCAGTACTTC.

This clonotype was detected a few times. The genes are TRBV19 and TRBJ2-7; D call uncertain. Germline CDR1 is LNHDA and CDR2 is SQIVND (reference sequence). The CDR3 contains 13 residues. The germline V and J ends were trimmed by 1 base and 4 bases, with 8 bases remaining between them. The CDR3 sequence is CASSIAGRYEQYF. The CDR3 bases are TGTGCCAGTAGTATAGCTGGGCGATACGAGCAGTACTTC.

V usage is TRBV13 and J usage is TRBJ2-2; 7 bases are shared with TRBD2. This CDR3 has 16 residues. V was clipped by 2 bases and J by 7 bases; unmatched bases: 10. The germline gives CDR1 PRHDT, CDR2 FYEKMQ (reference sequence). The CDR3 DNA reads TGTGCCAGCAGCTTAAGGCCTAGCGGTTTATTCGGGGAGCTGTTTTTT. Translating it yields CASSLRPSGLFGELFF.

The rearrangement uses TRBV19 and TRBJ2-3, with 7 bases identical to TRBD2. The CDR3 is 14 residues long. J gave up 1 base and V 6 bases, and 4 bases lay outside the gene matches. From germline, CDR1 is LNHDA and CDR2 SQIVND (reference sequence). The CDR3 bases are TGTGCCAGTAGGAGGGAGGGCCGCACAGATACGCAGTATTTT. It is translated as CASRREGRTDTQYF.

The chain links TRBV6-1 to TRBJ1-3; 7 bases are a match to TRBD1. This CDR3 has 15 amino acids. Germline V gene lookup returns CDR1 MNHNS and CDR2 SASEGT. J was trimmed by 2 bases and V by 3 bases; bases with no gene match: 4. The CDR3: CASSERDRPGNTIYF. The CDR3 DNA sequence: TGTGCCAGCAGTGAGAGGGACAGACCTGGAAACACCATATATTTT.

The V gene is TRBV6-2 or TRBV6-3, the J gene TRBJ2-1; weak D call: TRBD1 (6 bases). CDR1 and CDR2 (germline): MNHEY, SVGEGT. The V gene lost 8 bases and the J gene lost 0 bases, with 14 bases spanning the gap. CDR3 length: 15 residues. DNA of the CDR3: TGTGCCAGCTGTGAGGGGGAAGACTCCTACAATGAGCAGTTCTTC. Translating it yields CASCEGEDSYNEQFF.

This rearrangement joins TRBV6-1 to TRBJ2-7; 7 bases agree with TRBD2. CDR3 length: 15 residues. Germline values: CDR1 MNHNS, CDR2 SASEGT. J was trimmed by 1 base and V by 6 bases; bases with no gene match: 9. For the CDR3, the DNA is TGTGCCAGCAGCGCCTGGCCAGCGGGGTCCTACGAGCAGTACTTC. Translating gives CASSAWPAGSYEQYF.

This clonotype has just a few counts. V usage is TRBV5-5 and J usage is TRBJ2-2, with TRBD1 as a possible D gene (5 bases). Germline CDR1 SGHKS, CDR2 YYEKEE (reference sequence). Trimming cost V 5 bases and J 0 bases, with 20 bases left between them. The CDR3 loop spans 18 amino acids. CDR3 sequence reads: CASSSLIQGGPNTGELFF. The CDR3 bases are TGTGCCAGCAGTTCCCTAATCCAGGGCGGTCCGAACACCGGGGAGCTGTTTTTT.

The chain recombines TRBV27 with TRBJ1-2; D may be TRBD1 (6 bases). CDR1 is MNHEY, CDR2 SMNVEV, per germline (reference sequence). The CDR3 consists of 14 residues. V was pared by 2 bases and J by 8 bases, with 15 bases between. Here the CDR3 reads CASSLGAGQGGYTF. DNA for the CDR3: TGTGCCAGCAGTTTAGGGGCAGGGCAGGGGGGCTACACCTTC.

In this sample, this clonotype turned up once. This rearrangement joins TRBV29-1 to TRBJ2-5; 10 bases agree with TRBD1. The CDR3 runs 15 residues. Germline V gives CDR1 SQVTM, CDR2 ANQGSEA. Trimming took 0 bases from V and 5 from J; bases not matched to a gene: 6. CDR3 sequence reads: CSVEDTGTGDETQYF. CDR3 bases: TGCAGCGTTGAAGATACCGGGACAGGGGACGAGACCCAGTACTTC.

V and J are TRBV19 and TRBJ2-7, with 8 bases aligning to TRBD2. Trimming took 7 bases from V and 7 from J; bases not matched to a gene: 12. The CDR3 totals 14 residues. Germline-derived CDR1 and CDR2 are LNHDA and SQIVND (reference sequence). CDR3 nucleotide sequence: TGTGCCAGTACCCCAGGGAGCGGGAGCGATGAGCAGTACTTC. This sequence encodes CASTPGSGSDEQYF.

The chain employs TRBV6-4 and TRBJ2-3, with 11 positions matching TRBD2. The germline V gene has CDR1 MRHNA and CDR2 SNTAGT. Trimming took 0 bases from V and 6 from J; bases not matched to a gene: 2. The CDR3 contains 15 residues. The CDR3: CASSDSTSGSDTQYF. CDR3 nucleotide sequence: TGTGCCAGCAGTGACTCTACTAGCGGGAGCGATACGCAGTATTTT.

The chain uses TRBV11-1 and TRBJ1-6; D ambiguous. CDR1 and CDR2 (germline): SGHAT, FQDESV (reference sequence). The length of the CDR3 is 12 residues. V was shortened by 5 bases and J by 7 bases, with 6 bases between the two germline ends. The CDR3 sequence: CASSLHNSPLHF. CDR3 DNA sequence: TGTGCCAGCAGCCTTCACAATTCACCCCTCCACTTT.

Points on this clonotype: One end of the junction does not line up with germline, which may come from a read error. The V and J genes are TRBV6-2 or TRBV6-3 and TRBJ2-3; D possibly corresponds to TRBD1 (6 bases). The CDR3 runs to 14 residues. Germline-derived CDR1 and CDR2 are MNHEY and SVGEGT. In DNA form, the CDR3 reads TGTGCTAGCAGCCGGGACAAGGGCCCGGATACGCAGTATTTT. The encoded protein is CASSRDKGPDTQYF.